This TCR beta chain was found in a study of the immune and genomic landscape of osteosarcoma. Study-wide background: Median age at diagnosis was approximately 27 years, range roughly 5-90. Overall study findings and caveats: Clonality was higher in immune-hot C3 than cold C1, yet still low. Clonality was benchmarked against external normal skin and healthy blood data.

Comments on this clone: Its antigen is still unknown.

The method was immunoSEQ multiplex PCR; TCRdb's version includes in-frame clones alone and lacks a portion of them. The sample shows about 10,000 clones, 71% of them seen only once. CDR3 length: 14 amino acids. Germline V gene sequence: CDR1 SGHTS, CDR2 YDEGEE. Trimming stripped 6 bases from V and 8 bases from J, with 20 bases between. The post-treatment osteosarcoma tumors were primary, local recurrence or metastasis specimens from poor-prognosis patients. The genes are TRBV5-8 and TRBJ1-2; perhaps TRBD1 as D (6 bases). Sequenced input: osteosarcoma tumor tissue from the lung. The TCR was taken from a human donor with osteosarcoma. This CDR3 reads CASTQTRQAGGYTF. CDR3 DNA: TGTGCCAGCACCCAGACCCGACAGGCTGGCGGCTACACCTTC.